The sequence of this TCR beta chain was determined in a study of human T cells and chemical hapten exposure. About the research overall: Across its 20 to 25 weeks, the study gave patients weekly diphenylcyclopropenone doses to the scalp.

J lost 4 bases, V lost 2 bases, and 8 bases had no gene match. Germline CDR1 MNHEY, CDR2 SMNVEV (reference sequence). CDR3 length: 16 residues. Time point described: pre-sensitization, week 0. Documented treatment: therapeutic diphenylcyclopropenone sensitization with weekly scalp DPC. The study used a library that attached unique molecular identifiers to individual cDNA molecules. From the RACE reads, TCRdb called clonotypes with MiXCR, one entry per CDR3 protein. The sample holds 270,000 or so distinct CDR3 sequences; 7.5% to 9% are singletons and the top ten take around 1.2%. Notes on this clonotype: Antigen: not known.

The study, taken as a whole, reports: In comparison with controls, expanded TCRs gave rise to a significantly larger number of large CDR3 similarity clusters. Healthy individuals' immune responses may differ from those of donors, who had alopecia.

Specimen: whole blood, collected in connection with sensitization to the hapten diphenylcyclopropenone (DPC). The chain is built from TRBV27 and TRBJ1-5; TRBD1 matches at 7 bases. The origin of this receptor is a man younger than 35 with alopecia areata. Some clones in this sample may be carry-over from other donors' samples. CDR3 DNA: TGTGCCAGCAGTTTAACACAGGGGATGGGTAATCAGCCCCAGCATTTT. Translation gives CASSLTQGMGNQPQHF.